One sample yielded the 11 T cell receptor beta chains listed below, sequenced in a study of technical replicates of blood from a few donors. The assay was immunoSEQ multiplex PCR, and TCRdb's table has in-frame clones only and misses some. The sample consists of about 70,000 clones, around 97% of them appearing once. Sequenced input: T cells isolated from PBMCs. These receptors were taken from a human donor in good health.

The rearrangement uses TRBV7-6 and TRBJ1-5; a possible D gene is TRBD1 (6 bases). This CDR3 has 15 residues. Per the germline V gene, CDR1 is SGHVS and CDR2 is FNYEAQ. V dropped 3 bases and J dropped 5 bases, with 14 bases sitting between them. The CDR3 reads CASSLGAGSDQPQHF. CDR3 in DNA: TGTGCCAGCAGCTTGGGGGCAGGTTCGGATCAGCCCCAGCATTTT.

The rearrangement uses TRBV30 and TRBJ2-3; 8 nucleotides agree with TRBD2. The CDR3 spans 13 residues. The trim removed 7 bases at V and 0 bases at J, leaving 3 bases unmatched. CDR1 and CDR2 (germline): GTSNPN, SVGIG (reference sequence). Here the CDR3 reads CALAGLSTDTQYF. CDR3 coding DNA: TGTGCCTTAGCGGGGCTTAGCACAGATACGCAGTATTTT.

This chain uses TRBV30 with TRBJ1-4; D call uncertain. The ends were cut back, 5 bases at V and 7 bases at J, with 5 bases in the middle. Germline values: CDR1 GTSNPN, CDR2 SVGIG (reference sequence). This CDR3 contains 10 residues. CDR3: CAWGREKLFF. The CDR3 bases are TGTGCCTGGGGCCGTGAAAAACTGTTTTTT.

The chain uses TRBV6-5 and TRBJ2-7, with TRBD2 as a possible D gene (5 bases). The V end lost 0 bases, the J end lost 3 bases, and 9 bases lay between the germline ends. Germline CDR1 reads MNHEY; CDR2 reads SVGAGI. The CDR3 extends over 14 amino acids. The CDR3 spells CASSYSGMLYEQYF. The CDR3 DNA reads TGTGCCAGCAGTTACTCCGGGATGCTCTACGAGCAGTACTTC.

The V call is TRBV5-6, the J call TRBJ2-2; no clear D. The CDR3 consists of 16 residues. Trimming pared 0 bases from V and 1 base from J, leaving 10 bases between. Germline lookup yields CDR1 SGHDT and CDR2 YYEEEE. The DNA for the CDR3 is TGTGCCAGCAGCTTGGCTCCGCAACTGAACACCGGGGAGCTGTTTTTT. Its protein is CASSLAPQLNTGELFF.

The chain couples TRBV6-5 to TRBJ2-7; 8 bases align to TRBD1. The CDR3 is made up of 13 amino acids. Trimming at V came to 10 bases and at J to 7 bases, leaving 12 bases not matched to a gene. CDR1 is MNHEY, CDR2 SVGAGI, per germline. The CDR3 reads CAIGTGGPGEQYF. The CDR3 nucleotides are TGTGCCATCGGGACAGGAGGGCCTGGAGAGCAGTACTTC.

The CDR3 protein is CASSFDRVYEQYF. The CDR3 DNA reads TGTGCCAGCAGCTTTGACAGGGTTTACGAGCAGTACTTC. J is TRBJ2-7 and V is TRBV7-9; 7 bases match TRBD1. CDR3 length equals 13 residues. The V gene's germline CDR1 is SEHNR and CDR2 FQNEAQ (reference sequence). Trimming took 3 bases from V and 4 from J; bases not matched to a gene: 3.

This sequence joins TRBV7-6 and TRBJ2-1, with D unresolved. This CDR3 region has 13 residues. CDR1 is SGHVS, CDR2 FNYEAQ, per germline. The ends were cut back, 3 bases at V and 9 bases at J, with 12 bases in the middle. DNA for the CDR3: TGTGCCAGCAGCTTGACCCTGTGGAGTGAGCAGTTCTTC. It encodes CASSLTLWSEQFF.

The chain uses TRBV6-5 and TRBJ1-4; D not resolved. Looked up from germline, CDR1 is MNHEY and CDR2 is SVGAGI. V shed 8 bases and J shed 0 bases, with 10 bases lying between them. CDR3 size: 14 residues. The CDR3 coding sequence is TGTGCCAGCGGCGGGTTAACAACTAATGAAAAACTGTTTTTT. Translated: CASGGLTTNEKLFF.

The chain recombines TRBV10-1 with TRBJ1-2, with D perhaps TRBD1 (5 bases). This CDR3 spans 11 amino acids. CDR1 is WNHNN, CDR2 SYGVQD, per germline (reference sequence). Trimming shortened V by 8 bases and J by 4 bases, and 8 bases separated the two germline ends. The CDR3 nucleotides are TGCGCCAGCCAGGGCGCCTATGGCTACACCTTC. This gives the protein CASQGAYGYTF.

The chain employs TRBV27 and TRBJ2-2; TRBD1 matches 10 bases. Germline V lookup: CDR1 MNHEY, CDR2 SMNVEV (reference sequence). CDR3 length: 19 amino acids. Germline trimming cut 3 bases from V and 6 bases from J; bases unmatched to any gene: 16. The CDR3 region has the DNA TGTGCCAGCAGTTTGAATCGCGGCGGTCCCGGGACAGGGGCCGGGGAGCTGTTTTTT. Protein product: CASSLNRGGPGTGAGELFF.